These T cell receptor beta chains were read from a single sample in a study of graft-versus-host responses after intestinal transplantation. The data were produced by immunoSEQ multiplex PCR, yet TCRdb's version contains in-frame clones alone and is incomplete. The sample lists about 97,000 clones; about 93% were seen once. The sequenced sample was PBMCs, obtained roughly 410 days after intestinal transplant. These TCRs come from a human patient who received an intestinal transplant, so some T cells may come from the graft donor. Each CDR3 is given without its conserved first and last residue. The order of the fields is J gene, V gene, CDR3 protein.

>TRBJ2-7|TRBV6-6
ASSRRTGPTVYEQY
>TRBJ2-3|TRBV9
ASSGTSGAGTTDTQY
>-|TRBV5-6
ASSSGGEQY
>TRBJ1-1|TRBV10-3
AITVGTGGNTEAF
>TRBJ2-1|TRBV9
ASSPTGGSGDSEQF
>TRBJ2-3|TRBV7-2
ASSLGDVDTQY
>TRBJ1-1|TRBV6-5
ASSYGDPRSTEAF
>TRBJ1-4|TRBV2
ASSESGGWGEKLF
>TRBJ2-7|TRBV5-1
ASSWEGQGAGEQY
>TRBJ2-3|TRBV6-5
ASSYSQGAGTDTQY
>TRBJ2-7|TRBV19
ASTPRGQRYEQY
>TRBJ2-5|TRBV6-5
ASSYSGGLRTQY
>TRBJ1-5|TRBV15
ATSRDRGSNQPQH
>TRBJ1-1|TRBV11-2
ASSLGGPEAF